This T cell receptor beta chain emerged from a study of CD8+CD57+ T cells in acquired aplastic anemia. TCR beta VDJ combinations and CDR3 sequences were profiled from genomic DNA. MiXCR was run by TCRdb on the reads, yielding one entry per CDR3 protein. This table holds approximately 200,000 distinct CDR3 sequences, roughly 53% found once. This clonotype came up many times. Patients selected for sequencing had displayed CD8+CD57+ cell expansion by flow cytometry. Germline CDR1 and CDR2: WNHNN and SYGVQD (reference sequence). This CDR3 comprises 17 residues. V lost 8 bases to trimming and J lost 7 bases; unmatched junction nucleotides: 16.

This sequence was found in a human donor with aplastic anemia. The specimen was sorted CD4+, CD8+, or CD8+CD57+ T cells (not recorded which) from PBMCs. The genes are TRBV10-1 and TRBJ1-6; 8 nucleotides agree with TRBD1. CDR3 loop: CASYLYPGTGRNSPLHF. The CDR3 DNA follows: TGCGCCAGCTATCTCTACCCCGGGACAGGCCGAAATTCACCCCTCCACTTT.